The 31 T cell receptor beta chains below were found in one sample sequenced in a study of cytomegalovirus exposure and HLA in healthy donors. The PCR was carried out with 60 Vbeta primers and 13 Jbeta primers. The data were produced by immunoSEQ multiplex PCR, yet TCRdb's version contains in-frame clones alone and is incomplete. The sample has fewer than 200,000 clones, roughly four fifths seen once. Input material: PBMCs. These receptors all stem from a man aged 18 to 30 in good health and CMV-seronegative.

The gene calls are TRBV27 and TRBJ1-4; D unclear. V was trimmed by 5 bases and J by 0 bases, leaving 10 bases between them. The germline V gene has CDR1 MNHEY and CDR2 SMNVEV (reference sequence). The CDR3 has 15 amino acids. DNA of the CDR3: TGTGCCAGCAGTCCCCGGTCTGCAACTAATGAAAAACTGTTTTTT. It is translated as CASSPRSATNEKLFF.

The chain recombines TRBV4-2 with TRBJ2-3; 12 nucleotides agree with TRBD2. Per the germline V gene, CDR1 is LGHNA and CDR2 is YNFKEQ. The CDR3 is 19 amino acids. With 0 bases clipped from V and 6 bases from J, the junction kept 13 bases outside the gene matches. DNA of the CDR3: TGTGCCAGCAGCCAAGATCTTGGGACTAGCGGGCTCCCAGGGGATACGCAGTATTTT. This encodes CASSQDLGTSGLPGDTQYF.

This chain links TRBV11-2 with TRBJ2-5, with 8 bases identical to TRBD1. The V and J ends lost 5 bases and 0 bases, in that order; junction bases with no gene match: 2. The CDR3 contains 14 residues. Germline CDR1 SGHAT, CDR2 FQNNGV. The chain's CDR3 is CASSGQGYQETQYF. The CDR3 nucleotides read TGTGCCAGCAGCGGACAGGGCTACCAAGAGACCCAGTACTTC. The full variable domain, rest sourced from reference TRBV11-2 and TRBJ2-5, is EAGVAQSPRYKIIEKRQSVAFWCNPISGHATLYWYQQILGQGPKLLIQFQNNGVVDDSQLPKDRFSAERLKGVDSTLKIQPAKLEDSAVYLCASSGQGYQETQYFGPGTRLLVL.

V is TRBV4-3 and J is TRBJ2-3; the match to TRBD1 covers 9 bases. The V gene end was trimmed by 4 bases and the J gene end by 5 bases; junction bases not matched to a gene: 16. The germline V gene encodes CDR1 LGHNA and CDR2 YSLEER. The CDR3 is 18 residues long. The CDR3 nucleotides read TGCGCCAGCAGCCTCAGGCCCCCGGGACAGGGTAGGAGAGATACGCAGTATTTT. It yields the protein CASSLRPPGQGRRDTQYF.

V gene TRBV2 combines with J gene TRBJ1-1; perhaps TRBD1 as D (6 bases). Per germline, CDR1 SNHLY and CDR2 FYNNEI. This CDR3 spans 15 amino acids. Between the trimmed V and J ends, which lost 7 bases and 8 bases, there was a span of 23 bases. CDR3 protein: CASTLQYRQDTEAFF. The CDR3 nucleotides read TGTGCCAGCACCCTACAGTATCGACAGGATACCGAAGCTTTCTTT.

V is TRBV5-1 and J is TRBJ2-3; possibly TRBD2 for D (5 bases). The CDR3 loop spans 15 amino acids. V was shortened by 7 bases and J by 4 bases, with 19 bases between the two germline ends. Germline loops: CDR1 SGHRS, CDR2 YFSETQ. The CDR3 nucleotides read TGCGCCAGCCGCCACACGGGAAGGTCGTCAGATACGCAGTATTTT. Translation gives CASRHTGRSSDTQYF.

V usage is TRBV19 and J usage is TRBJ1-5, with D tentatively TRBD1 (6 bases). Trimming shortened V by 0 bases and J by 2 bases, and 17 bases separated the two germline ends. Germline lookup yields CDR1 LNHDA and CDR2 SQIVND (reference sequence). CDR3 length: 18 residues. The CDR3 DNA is TGTGCCAGTAGTATAGATCTACGGAGGAAGGGGGGCAATCAGCCCCAGCATTTT. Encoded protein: CASSIDLRRKGGNQPQHF.

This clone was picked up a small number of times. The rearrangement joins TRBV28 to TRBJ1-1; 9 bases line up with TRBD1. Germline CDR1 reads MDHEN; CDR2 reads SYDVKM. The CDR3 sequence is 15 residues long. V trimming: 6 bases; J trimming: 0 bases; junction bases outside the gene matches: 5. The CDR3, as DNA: TGTGCCAGCAGCTGGGGGACAGGGATGAACACTGAAGCTTTCTTT. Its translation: CASSWGTGMNTEAFF.

DNA of the CDR3: TGTGCCAGTAGTGTCGGCGCCCTAGGATCCTACGAGCAGTACTTC. Its protein product is CASSVGALGSYEQYF. J is TRBJ2-7 and V is TRBV19; D remains unclear. Germline V gene sequence: CDR1 LNHDA, CDR2 SQIVND (reference sequence). V was clipped by 5 bases and J by 1 base, with 15 bases between them. The CDR3 runs to 15 residues.

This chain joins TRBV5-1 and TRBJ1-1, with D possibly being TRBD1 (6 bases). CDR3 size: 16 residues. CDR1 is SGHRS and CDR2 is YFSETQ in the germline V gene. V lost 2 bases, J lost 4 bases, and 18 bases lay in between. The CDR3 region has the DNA TGCGCCAGCAGCTTTAAAGGACAGCCACGGAGCACTGAAGCTTTCTTT. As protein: CASSFKGQPRSTEAFF.

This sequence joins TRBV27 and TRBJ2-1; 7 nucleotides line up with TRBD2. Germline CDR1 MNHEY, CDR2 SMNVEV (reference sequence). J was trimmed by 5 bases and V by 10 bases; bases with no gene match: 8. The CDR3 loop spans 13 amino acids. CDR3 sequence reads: CATGSGEHNEQFF. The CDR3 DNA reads TGTGCCACAGGGAGCGGGGAACACAATGAGCAGTTCTTC.

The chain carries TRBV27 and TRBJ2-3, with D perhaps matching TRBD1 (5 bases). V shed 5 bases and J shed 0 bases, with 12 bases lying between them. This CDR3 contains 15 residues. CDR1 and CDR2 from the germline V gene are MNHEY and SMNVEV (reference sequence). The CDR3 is CASSPSAGSTDTQYF. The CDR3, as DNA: TGTGCCAGCAGTCCCTCGGCAGGGAGCACAGATACGCAGTATTTT.

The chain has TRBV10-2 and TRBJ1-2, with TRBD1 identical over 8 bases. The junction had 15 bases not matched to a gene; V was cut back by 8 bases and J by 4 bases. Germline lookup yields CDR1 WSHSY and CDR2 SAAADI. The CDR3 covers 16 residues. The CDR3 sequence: CASADYPSGQVYGYTF. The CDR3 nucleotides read TGCGCCAGCGCCGATTACCCCTCGGGACAGGTCTATGGCTACACCTTC.

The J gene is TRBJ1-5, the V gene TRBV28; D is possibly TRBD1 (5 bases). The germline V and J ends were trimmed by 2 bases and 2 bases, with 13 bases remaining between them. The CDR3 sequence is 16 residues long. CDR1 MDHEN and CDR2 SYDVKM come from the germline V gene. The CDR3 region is CASSLGGGGGNQPQHF. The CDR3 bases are TGTGCCAGCAGTTTAGGGGGAGGAGGAGGCAATCAGCCCCAGCATTTT.

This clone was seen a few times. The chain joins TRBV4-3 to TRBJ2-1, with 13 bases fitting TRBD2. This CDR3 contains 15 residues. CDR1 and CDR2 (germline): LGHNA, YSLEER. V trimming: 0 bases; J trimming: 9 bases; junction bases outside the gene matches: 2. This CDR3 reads CASSQDTSGRVEQFF. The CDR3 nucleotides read TGCGCCAGCAGCCAAGATACTAGCGGGAGGGTTGAGCAGTTCTTC.

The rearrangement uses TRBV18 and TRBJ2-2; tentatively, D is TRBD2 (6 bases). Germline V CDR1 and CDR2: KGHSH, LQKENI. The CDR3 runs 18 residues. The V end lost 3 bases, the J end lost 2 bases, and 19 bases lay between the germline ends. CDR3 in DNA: TGTGCCAGCTCACCGACCCAGGTGGGCGGGATAAACACCGGGGAGCTGTTTTTT. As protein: CASSPTQVGGINTGELFF.

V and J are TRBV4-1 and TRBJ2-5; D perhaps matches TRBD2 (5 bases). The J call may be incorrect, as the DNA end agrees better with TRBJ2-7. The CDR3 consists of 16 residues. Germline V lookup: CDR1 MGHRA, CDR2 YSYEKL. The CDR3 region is CASSQGSGYRSYEQYF. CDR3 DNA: TGCGCCAGCAGCCAAGGGTCGGGGTATCGGTCCTACGAGCAGTACTTC.

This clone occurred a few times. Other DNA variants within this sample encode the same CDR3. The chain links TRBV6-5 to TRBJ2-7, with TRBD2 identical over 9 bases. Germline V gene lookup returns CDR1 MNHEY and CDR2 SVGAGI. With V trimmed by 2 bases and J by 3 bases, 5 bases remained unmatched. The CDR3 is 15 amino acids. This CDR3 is CASSYVGLAGYEQYF. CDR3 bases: TGTGCCAGCAGTTACGTGGGACTAGCTGGCTACGAGCAGTACTTC.

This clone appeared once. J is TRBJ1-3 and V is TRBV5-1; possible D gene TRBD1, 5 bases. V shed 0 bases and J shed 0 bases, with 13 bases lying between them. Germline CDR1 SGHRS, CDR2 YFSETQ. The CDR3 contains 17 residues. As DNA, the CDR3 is TGCGCCAGCAGCTTGGGGGCAGGGTCCAACTCTGGAAACACCATATATTTT. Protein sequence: CASSLGAGSNSGNTIYF.

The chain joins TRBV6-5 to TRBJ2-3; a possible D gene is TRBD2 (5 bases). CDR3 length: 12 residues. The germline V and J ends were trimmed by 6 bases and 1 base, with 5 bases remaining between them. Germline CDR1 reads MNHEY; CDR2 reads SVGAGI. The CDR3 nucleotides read TGTGCCAGCAGCGGGGGCACAGATACGCAGTATTTT. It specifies CASSGGTDTQYF.

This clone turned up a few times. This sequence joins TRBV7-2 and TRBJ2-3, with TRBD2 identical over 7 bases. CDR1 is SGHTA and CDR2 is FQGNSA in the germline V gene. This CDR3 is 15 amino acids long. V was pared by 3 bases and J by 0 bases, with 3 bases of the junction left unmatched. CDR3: CASSLNSGSTDTQYF. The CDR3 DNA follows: TGTGCCAGCAGCTTGAATAGCGGGAGCACAGATACGCAGTATTTT.

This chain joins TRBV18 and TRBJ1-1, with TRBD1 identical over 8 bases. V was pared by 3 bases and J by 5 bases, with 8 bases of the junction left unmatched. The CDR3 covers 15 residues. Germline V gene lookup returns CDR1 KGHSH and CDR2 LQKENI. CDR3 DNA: TGTGCCAGCTCACCGGCAGGGGGCGCGGGGACTGAAGCTTTCTTT. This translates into CASSPAGGAGTEAFF.

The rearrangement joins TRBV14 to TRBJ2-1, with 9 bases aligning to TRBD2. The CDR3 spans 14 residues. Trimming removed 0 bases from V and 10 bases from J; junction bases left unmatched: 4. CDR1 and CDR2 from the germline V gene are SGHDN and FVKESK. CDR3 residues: CASSQDLAGEEQFF. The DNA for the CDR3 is TGTGCCAGCAGCCAAGATTTAGCGGGAGAGGAGCAGTTCTTC.

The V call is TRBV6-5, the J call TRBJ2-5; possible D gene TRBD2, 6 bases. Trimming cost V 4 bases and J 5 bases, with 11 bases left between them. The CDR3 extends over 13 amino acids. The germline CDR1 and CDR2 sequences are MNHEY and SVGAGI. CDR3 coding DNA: TGTGCCAGCAGTTTCCCTGGGAGGGAGACCCAGTACTTC. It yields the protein CASSFPGRETQYF.

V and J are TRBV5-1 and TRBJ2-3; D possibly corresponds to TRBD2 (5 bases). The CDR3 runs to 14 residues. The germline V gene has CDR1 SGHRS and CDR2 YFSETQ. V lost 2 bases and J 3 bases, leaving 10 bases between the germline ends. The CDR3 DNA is TGCGCCAGCAGCTTAACGGGGAGTACAGATACGCAGTATTTT. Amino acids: CASSLTGSTDTQYF.

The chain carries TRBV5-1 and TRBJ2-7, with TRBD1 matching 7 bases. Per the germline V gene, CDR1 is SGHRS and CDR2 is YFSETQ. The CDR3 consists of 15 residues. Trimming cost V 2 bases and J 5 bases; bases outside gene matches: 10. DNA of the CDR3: TGCGCCAGCAGCTTTGCCCCCGGGACAGCCCACGAGCAGTACTTC. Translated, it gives CASSFAPGTAHEQYF. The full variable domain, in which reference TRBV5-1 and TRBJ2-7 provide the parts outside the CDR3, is KAGVTQTPRYLIKTRGQQVTLSCSPISGHRSVSWYQQTPGQGLQFLFEYFSETQRNKGNFPGRFSGRQFSNSRSEMNVSTLELGDSALYLCASSFAPGTAHEQYFGPGTRLTVT.

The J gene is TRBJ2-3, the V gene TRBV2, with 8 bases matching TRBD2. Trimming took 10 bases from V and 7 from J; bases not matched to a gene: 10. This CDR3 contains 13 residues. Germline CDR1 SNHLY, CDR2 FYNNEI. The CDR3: CATSGGDRNTQYF. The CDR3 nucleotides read TGTGCCACCTCGGGAGGGGATAGAAATACGCAGTATTTT.

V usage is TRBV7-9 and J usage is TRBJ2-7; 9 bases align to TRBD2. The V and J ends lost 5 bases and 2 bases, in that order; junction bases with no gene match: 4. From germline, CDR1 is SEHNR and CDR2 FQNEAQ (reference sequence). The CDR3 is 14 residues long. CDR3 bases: TGTGCCAGCAGCCTGACTAGCGGCCCCTACGAGCAGTACTTC. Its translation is CASSLTSGPYEQYF.

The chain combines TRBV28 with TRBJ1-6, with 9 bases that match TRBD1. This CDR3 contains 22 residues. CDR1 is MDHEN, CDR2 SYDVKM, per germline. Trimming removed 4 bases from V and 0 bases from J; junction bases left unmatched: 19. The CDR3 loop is CASSWGATGGLDRSSYNSPLHF. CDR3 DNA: TGTGCCAGCAGTTGGGGGGCGACAGGGGGACTCGATAGGAGCTCCTATAATTCACCCCTCCACTTT.

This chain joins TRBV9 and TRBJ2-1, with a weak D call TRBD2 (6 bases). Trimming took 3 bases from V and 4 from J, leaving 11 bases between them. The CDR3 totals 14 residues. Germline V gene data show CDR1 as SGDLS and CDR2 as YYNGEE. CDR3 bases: TGTGCCAGCAGCGCATACGGGACTTACAATGAGCAGTTCTTC. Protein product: CASSAYGTYNEQFF.

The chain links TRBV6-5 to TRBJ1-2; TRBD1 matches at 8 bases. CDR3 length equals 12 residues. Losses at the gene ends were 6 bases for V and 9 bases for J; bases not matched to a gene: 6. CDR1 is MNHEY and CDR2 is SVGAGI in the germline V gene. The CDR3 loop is CASSPGQGRYTF. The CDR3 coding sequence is TGTGCCAGCAGCCCAGGACAGGGCCGCTACACCTTC.